These 32 T cell receptor beta chains share one sample of origin, sequenced in a study of T cell repertoires in cytomegalovirus infection. TCRdb itself ran the reads through MiXCR, one entry per CDR3 protein. The top ten hold roughly 16% of the sample, which has hundreds of thousands of distinct CDR3 sequences, about 33% seen once. These receptors are not linked to any known antigen. The sequences come from cultured PBMCs, collected from culture after CMV antigen stimulation. The receptors derive from a human donor in good health (CMV status not recorded). Some clones in this sample may be carry-over from other donors' samples.

The chain is built from TRBV6-2 or TRBV6-3 and TRBJ2-7; TRBD1 aligns across 8 bases. This CDR3 has 14 amino acids. CDR1 is MNHEY and CDR2 is SVGEGT in the germline V gene. V shed 5 bases, J shed 2 bases, and the junction held 5 bases outside the gene matches. CDR3 DNA: TGTGCCAGCAGTGCGCCGACAGGGGCCTACGAGCAGTACTTC. Protein: CASSAPTGAYEQYF.

This clonotype turned up a few times. The V gene is TRBV4-1, the J gene TRBJ2-4; D unclear. The length of the CDR3 is 16 residues. Trimming cost V 4 bases and J 4 bases, with 17 bases left between them. CDR1 and CDR2 from the germline V gene are MGHRA and YSYEKL. The CDR3 DNA sequence: TGCGCCAGCAGCCTCCTCTCTGAGGCCATAAAAAACATTCAGTACTTC. Protein sequence: CASSLLSEAIKNIQYF.

The rearrangement uses TRBV4-1 and TRBJ2-1; TRBD2 matches at 8 bases. V lost 4 bases, J lost 0 bases, and 11 bases stayed unmatched. The germline V gene encodes CDR1 MGHRA and CDR2 YSYEKL. The CDR3 runs 18 residues. DNA of the CDR3: TGCGCCAGCAGCCCCCGCCGACTAGCGCCTAGCTCCTACAATGAGCAGTTCTTC. The encoded protein is CASSPRRLAPSSYNEQFF.

This chain joins TRBV25-1 and TRBJ1-6; no clear D. The V end was cut by 8 bases, the J end by 9 bases, with 23 bases between. The CDR3 is 16 amino acids. Germline-derived CDR1 and CDR2 are MGHDK and SYGVNS. CDR3 sequence (DNA): TGTGCCAGCTCTCGGGAACAGCCACCCGGAGGTTCACCCCTCCACTTT. Its translation: CASSREQPPGGSPLHF.

This clonotype was counted a few times. The V gene is TRBV14, the J gene TRBJ2-1, with TRBD2 matching over 10 bases. CDR3 length: 14 residues. Per the germline V gene, CDR1 is SGHDN and CDR2 is FVKESK. V lost 1 base and J lost 10; bases outside the gene matches: 4. The DNA of the CDR3 is TGTGCCAGCAGCCAAGGGTCTAGCGGGGGCGAGCAGTTCTTC. Encoded protein: CASSQGSSGGEQFF.

This clonotype was detected ten times or more. This chain links TRBV12-3 or TRBV12-4 with TRBJ1-5; D remains ambiguous. The CDR3 sequence is 13 residues long. V was pared by 3 bases and J by 3 bases, with 6 bases between. Here the CDR3 reads CASSFQVNQPQHF. CDR3 bases: TGTGCCAGCAGTTTCCAGGTCAATCAGCCCCAGCATTTT.

To note about this clonotype: The germline gene is not matched at one end of the junction; a read error may be the cause. This sequence joins TRBV7-2 and TRBJ1-2, with D possibly TRBD1 on 5 matching bases. The CDR3 is made up of 15 amino acids. The V gene's germline CDR1 is SGHTA and CDR2 FQGNSA. CDR3: CASSTSPGAVYGYNF. The CDR3 DNA is TGTGCCAGCAGCACATCCCCCGGGGCCGTCTATGGCTACAACTTC.

The chain links TRBV5-1 to TRBJ2-1; 11 nucleotides line up with TRBD2. V dropped 4 bases and J dropped 4; count of bases not matched to a gene: 4. This CDR3 comprises 15 residues. Germline loops: CDR1 SGHRS, CDR2 YFSETQ. The CDR3 spells CASSPVAGGYNEQFF. DNA of the CDR3: TGCGCCAGCAGCCCCGTAGCGGGAGGGTACAATGAGCAGTTCTTC.

The rearrangement uses TRBV2 and TRBJ2-2, with no clear D. Germline CDR1 is SNHLY and CDR2 is FYNNEI. With 3 bases removed from V and 2 bases from J, the gap between germline ends came to 10 bases. The length of the CDR3 is 15 residues. CDR3 region: CASSEIHLNTGELFF. The CDR3 DNA reads as TGTGCCAGCAGTGAGATACACCTTAACACCGGGGAGCTGTTTTTT.

This clonotype has only one observation. This chain links TRBV15 with TRBJ2-7; D might be TRBD2 (6 bases). V was shortened by 3 bases and J by 2 bases, with 14 bases between the two germline ends. Germline V gene sequence: CDR1 LNHNV, CDR2 YYDKDF (reference sequence). This CDR3 spans 15 amino acids. The CDR3 region has the DNA TGTGCCACCAGCAGCCTTGGGGGGTTTACCTACGAGCAGTACTTC. Its translation is CATSSLGGFTYEQYF.

This clonotype was seen only a few times. This chain links TRBV24-1 with TRBJ2-1; 8 bases are a match to TRBD2. This CDR3 contains 16 residues. Germline CDR1 is KGHDR and CDR2 is SFDVKD. Unmatched junction bases numbered 4, after V lost 4 bases and J lost 0 bases. The CDR3 DNA follows: TGTGCCACCAGTGAGCCCGGGACTAGCTCCTACAATGAGCAGTTCTTC. Protein: CATSEPGTSSYNEQFF.

This clonotype was counted between two and nine times. The chain has TRBV6-2 or TRBV6-3 and TRBJ1-4; a possible D gene is TRBD1 (6 bases). Germline V CDR1 and CDR2: MNHEY, SVGEGT. V was trimmed by 2 bases and J by 0 bases, leaving 16 bases between them. The CDR3 length is 18 residues. CDR3 residues: CASSYPFDRTATNEKLFF. For the CDR3, the DNA is TGTGCCAGCAGTTACCCCTTCGACAGGACCGCAACTAATGAAAAACTGTTTTTT.

This clonotype was seen only a few times. The rearrangement joins TRBV7-9 to TRBJ2-5; 14 nucleotides agree with TRBD2. V lost 1 base and J lost 4; bases outside the gene matches: 8. The CDR3 totals 18 residues. CDR1 is SEHNR, CDR2 FQNEAQ, per germline (reference sequence). CDR3 in DNA: TGTGCCAGCAGCTTAGGGGTCGGGACTAGCGGGAGCGGAGAGACCCAGTACTTC. Amino acids: CASSLGVGTSGSGETQYF.

This clonotype was picked up a small number of times. This chain uses TRBV7-8 with TRBJ2-7, with D possibly being TRBD1 (5 bases). The CDR3 sequence is 13 residues long. CDR1 is SGHVS, CDR2 FQNEAQ, per germline. V was pared by 11 bases and J by 2 bases, with 16 bases between. Here the CDR3 DNA reads TGTGCCTGTCGGCAGGGCCCGACCTACGAGCAGTACGTC. Translation: CACRQGPTYEQYV.

This clonotype was observed a few times. This chain connects TRBV7-9 to TRBJ1-2, with D unclear. The CDR3 spans 12 residues. Deletions cut 5 bases from V and 3 bases from J, with 7 bases between. Germline CDR1 reads SEHNR; CDR2 reads FQNEAQ (reference sequence). DNA of the CDR3: TGTGCCAGCAGCGCTTTTTACTATGGCTACACCTTC. It encodes CASSAFYYGYTF. Full variable domain (remainder filled in from reference TRBV7-9 and TRBJ1-2): DTGVSQNPRHKITKRGQNVTFRCDPISEHNRLYWYRQTLGQGPEFLTYFQNEAQLEKSRLLSDRFSAERPKGSFSTLEIQRTEQGDSAMYLCASSAFYYGYTFGSGTRLTVV.

This clonotype has a count of ten or more. V is TRBV27 and J is TRBJ2-3; D not certain. Trimming removed 5 bases at V and 0 bases at J, with 9 bases between. Germline V lookup: CDR1 MNHEY, CDR2 SMNVEV (reference sequence). The CDR3 has 14 residues. CDR3 nucleotide sequence: TGTGCCAGCAGTCTAACCACTAGCACAGATACGCAGTATTTT. Translated, it gives CASSLTTSTDTQYF.

The rearrangement joins TRBV5-1 to TRBJ2-1; D is perhaps TRBD1 or TRBD2 (5 bases each). V lost 0 bases and J 9 bases, leaving 34 bases between the germline ends. From germline, CDR1 is SGHRS and CDR2 YFSETQ. The CDR3 runs to 21 residues. The CDR3 loop reads CASSLARGQGKTFSRDTEQFF. CDR3 in DNA: TGCGCCAGCAGCTTGGCTCGAGGGCAGGGTAAGACGTTTAGTAGGGATACTGAGCAGTTCTTC.

The chain recombines TRBV4-1 with TRBJ1-2; D gene uncertain. CDR1 is MGHRA and CDR2 is YSYEKL in the germline V gene. This CDR3 has 13 amino acids. Trimming took 0 bases from V and 8 from J, leaving 10 bases between them. In DNA form, the CDR3 reads TGCGCCAGCAGCCAAGATCCCCATAGCGGCTACACCTTC. Protein: CASSQDPHSGYTF.

The gene calls are TRBV6-2 or TRBV6-3 and TRBJ1-5; 7 bases align to TRBD1. Germline V CDR1 and CDR2: MNHEY, SVGEGT. This CDR3 comprises 15 residues. Trimming cost V 5 bases and J 2 bases; bases outside gene matches: 6. CDR3 region: CASSPTGIGNQPQHF. Here the CDR3 DNA reads TGTGCCAGCAGTCCGACAGGGATAGGCAATCAGCCCCAGCATTTT.

The genes are TRBV12-3 or TRBV12-4 and TRBJ2-1, with 9 bases matching TRBD2. Unmatched junction bases numbered 9, after V lost 2 bases and J lost 4 bases. This CDR3 is 17 amino acids long. This CDR3 is CASSLQLGTSSYNEQFF. Here the CDR3 DNA reads TGTGCCAGCAGTTTACAGTTGGGGACTAGCAGTTACAATGAGCAGTTCTTC.

This clonotype was recorded a few times. The V call is TRBV7-2, the J call TRBJ2-7; 10 positions match TRBD1. The CDR3 length is 15 residues. Looked up from germline, CDR1 is SGHTA and CDR2 is FQGNSA. The junction had 11 bases not matched to a gene; V was cut back by 5 bases and J by 7 bases. For the CDR3, the DNA is TGTGCCAGCAGCACCCCGGGACAGGGGAGACAAGAGCAGTACTTC. Its translation is CASSTPGQGRQEQYF. Supplemented by reference TRBV7-2 and TRBJ2-7, the full variable domain reads GAGVSQSPSNKVTEKGKDVELRCDPISGHTALYWYRQSLGQGLEFLIYFQGNSAPDKSGLPSDRFSAERTGGSVSTLTIQRTQQEDSAVYLCASSTPGQGRQEQYFGPGTRLTVT.

The chain has TRBV10-3 and TRBJ2-3; D is possibly TRBD1 or TRBD2 (6 bases each). The germline V and J ends were trimmed by 6 bases and 2 bases, with 15 bases remaining between them. Germline values: CDR1 ENHRY, CDR2 SYGVKD. This CDR3 contains 15 residues. CDR3 bases: TGTGCCATCAGCAACCGGGGGCCTTCCACAGATACGCAGTATTTT. This translates into CAISNRGPSTDTQYF.

Here the CDR3 reads CASSPPGQGLGEQYF. CDR3 coding DNA: TGTGCCAGCTCACCACCAGGACAGGGGCTCGGCGAGCAGTACTTC. The genes are TRBV18 and TRBJ2-7, with TRBD1 matching over 9 bases. Per the germline V gene, CDR1 is KGHSH and CDR2 is LQKENI. V dropped 0 bases and J dropped 6; count of bases not matched to a gene: 6. The CDR3 sequence is 15 residues long.

The table lists this clonotype with many counts. The chain couples TRBV7-2 to TRBJ2-3, with 13 bases identical to TRBD2. CDR1 is SGHTA, CDR2 FQGNSA, per germline. CDR3 size: 16 residues. V trimming: 3 bases; J trimming: 6 bases; junction bases outside the gene matches: 6. The DNA of the CDR3 is TGTGCCAGCAGCTTCGGACTAGCGGGAGCCCACGATACGCAGTATTTT. Translating gives CASSFGLAGAHDTQYF.

The rearrangement uses TRBV29-1 and TRBJ2-5; perhaps TRBD1 as D (5 bases). The germline V gene has CDR1 SQVTM and CDR2 ANQGSEA. V was trimmed by 4 bases and J by 1 base, leaving 10 bases between them. The CDR3 runs to 13 residues. CDR3 bases: TGCAGCGTTGGGGGCAGAAGCCAAGAGACCCAGTACTTC. Translated: CSVGGRSQETQYF.

The genes are TRBV12-3 or TRBV12-4 and TRBJ2-7; TRBD2 is a possible D gene (6 bases). Trimming cost V 1 base and J 4 bases, with 29 bases left between them. This CDR3 has 20 residues. The CDR3 bases are TGTGCCAGCAGTTTAGTCTTCCCGGGGGACTCAAAACCACGGGGGTACGAGCAGTACTTC. As protein: CASSLVFPGDSKPRGYEQYF.

This sequence joins TRBV12-3 or TRBV12-4 and TRBJ2-1; 8 nucleotides line up with TRBD2. V lost 7 bases and J lost 8; bases outside the gene matches: 7. The CDR3 has 13 residues. The CDR3 DNA follows: TGTGCCAGCATCCTTAGCGGGACTGATGAGCAGTTCTTC. Its translation: CASILSGTDEQFF.

V and J are TRBV18 and TRBJ1-4; D is possibly TRBD1 (5 bases). This CDR3 is built from 14 residues. Germline V lookup: CDR1 KGHSH, CDR2 LQKENI. Trimming left V 4 bases short and J 8 bases short, with 14 bases between. CDR3 DNA sequence: TGTGCCAGCTCACTTTCTGGGGACGCCGAAAAACTGTTTTTT. This sequence encodes CASSLSGDAEKLFF.

This chain connects TRBV5-1 to TRBJ2-3; D gene unclear. V gave up 0 bases and J gave up 2 bases, with 7 bases separating them. The CDR3 loop spans 14 amino acids. Germline V CDR1 and CDR2: SGHRS, YFSETQ. CDR3 sequence reads: CASSLERLTDTQYF. In DNA form, the CDR3 reads TGCGCCAGCAGCTTGGAACGGCTCACAGATACGCAGTATTTT. Complete variable domain (other parts from reference TRBV5-1 and TRBJ2-3): KAGVTQTPRYLIKTRGQQVTLSCSPISGHRSVSWYQQTPGQGLQFLFEYFSETQRNKGNFPGRFSGRQFSNSRSEMNVSTLELGDSALYLCASSLERLTDTQYFGPGTRLTVL.

The V gene is TRBV7-2, the J gene TRBJ2-3; D ambiguous. Trimming pared 1 base from V and 2 bases from J, leaving 10 bases between. This CDR3 is 15 amino acids long. Germline V gene sequence: CDR1 SGHTA, CDR2 FQGNSA. CDR3: CASSLGSRATDTQYF. The CDR3 region has the DNA TGTGCCAGCAGCTTAGGGTCCCGCGCCACAGATACGCAGTATTTT.

The rearrangement links TRBV15 to TRBJ2-1; 7 positions agree with TRBD2. The junction had 8 bases not matched to a gene; V was cut back by 5 bases and J by 7 bases. Per the germline V gene, CDR1 is LNHNV and CDR2 is YYDKDF (reference sequence). The CDR3 runs 14 residues. CDR3 DNA: TGTGCCACCAGCCTAGGACTAGATAGGAATGAGCAGTTCTTC. This codes for CATSLGLDRNEQFF.

The V and J genes are TRBV29-1 and TRBJ2-3; a weak D match, TRBD2 (6 bases). In germline, CDR1 is SQVTM, CDR2 ANQGSEA. The CDR3 contains 17 residues. CDR3 sequence: CSVYGGGAGRGTDTQYF. The CDR3 DNA is TGCAGTGTCTACGGGGGTGGTGCTGGGCGGGGCACAGATACGCAGTATTTT.